This entry lists 18 T cell receptor beta chains sequenced from one sample in a study of human T cells and chemical hapten exposure. Time point defined: patch test 2, 6 weeks after DPC sensitization. Documented treatment: therapeutic diphenylcyclopropenone sensitization with weekly scalp DPC. TCRdb called the RACE reads again in MiXCR, with one record for every CDR3 protein. The data contain 89,000 or so distinct CDR3 sequences, 6.6% of them singletons. The specimen comprised whole blood, sampled in connection with sensitization to the hapten diphenylcyclopropenone (DPC). All receptors come from a woman aged 25-40 years with alopecia areata. Some clones in this sample may be carry-over from other donors' samples.

Ten or more counts support this clonotype. The chain has TRBV7-9 and TRBJ1-1; D gene unclear. V was trimmed by 3 bases and J by 4 bases, leaving 27 bases between them. CDR1 SEHNR and CDR2 FQNEAQ come from the germline V gene (reference sequence). The CDR3 extends over 19 amino acids. CDR3 residues: CASSLNRLREGALSTEAFF. The CDR3 nucleotides read TGTGCCAGCAGCTTGAACCGGTTGCGCGAGGGAGCCCTAAGCACTGAAGCTTTCTTT.

This clonotype was counted only a few times. The V and J genes are TRBV7-9 and TRBJ2-7; unclear D gene. Germline V lookup: CDR1 SEHNR, CDR2 FQNEAQ (reference sequence). The CDR3 extends over 14 amino acids. Trimming removed 5 bases from V and 1 base from J, with 12 bases in between. CDR3 in amino acids: CASSPQRVSYEQYF. The CDR3 DNA reads TGTGCCAGCAGCCCACAACGGGTGTCCTACGAGCAGTACTTC.

This clonotype was observed a few times. V and J are TRBV6-1 and TRBJ1-1; D is ambiguous. CDR1 and CDR2 from the germline V gene are MNHNS and SASEGT. This CDR3 contains 16 residues. Trimming removed 8 bases at V and 1 base at J, with 20 bases between. The CDR3: CASLKGSTTWNTEAFF. CDR3 DNA sequence: TGTGCCAGCTTGAAAGGTTCTACGACGTGGAACACTGAAGCTTTCTTT.

This clonotype was seen at least ten times. The V gene is TRBV9, the J gene TRBJ2-3, with a weak D call TRBD2 (5 bases). From germline, CDR1 is SGDLS and CDR2 YYNGEE. The length of the CDR3 is 12 residues. Trimming stripped 4 bases from V and 9 bases from J, with 12 bases between. CDR3 sequence: CASSQEGRTQYF. CDR3 coding DNA: TGTGCCAGCAGCCAAGAGGGTCGAACGCAGTATTTT.

This clonotype was detected many times. The V and J genes are TRBV2 and TRBJ1-5, with D possibly matching TRBD1 (5 bases). The CDR3 loop spans 15 amino acids. The V end lost 2 bases, the J end lost 4 bases, and 12 bases lay between the germline ends. Germline V gene sequence: CDR1 SNHLY, CDR2 FYNNEI. Written as DNA, the CDR3 is TGTGCCAGCAGTGAAAGTGGGGCGAGTAATCAGCCCCAGCATTTT. This encodes CASSESGASNQPQHF.

This clonotype was counted between two and nine times. The gene calls are TRBV20-1 and TRBJ2-1; D uncertain. Trimming left V 1 base short and J 6 bases short, with 13 bases between. Germline values: CDR1 DFQATT, CDR2 SNEGSKA (reference sequence). The CDR3 contains 14 residues. The CDR3 sequence is CSARVPPAPNEQFF. DNA of the CDR3: TGCAGTGCTAGAGTCCCACCAGCCCCCAATGAGCAGTTCTTC.

This clonotype was found once. This may be a read error, as it is one base from a much larger clone. The rearrangement joins TRBV20-1 to TRBJ2-5, with unresolved D. This CDR3 spans 12 amino acids. Germline V gene lookup returns CDR1 DFQATT and CDR2 SNEGSKA (reference sequence). This chain's CDR3 is CRARFQEETQYF. Written as DNA, the CDR3 is TGCAGAGCTAGATTCCAGGAAGAGACCCAGTACTTC.

The sample holds many counts of this clonotype. This sequence joins TRBV29-1 and TRBJ2-1; 7 positions agree with TRBD2. V was clipped by 6 bases and J by 4 bases; unmatched bases: 12. The germline V gene encodes CDR1 SQVTM and CDR2 ANQGSEA. This CDR3 has 15 residues. CDR3 sequence: CSVRSGALTYNEQFF. For the CDR3, the DNA is TGCAGCGTCCGAAGCGGGGCCCTCACGTACAATGAGCAGTTCTTC.

This clonotype was recorded many times. This sequence joins TRBV12-3 or TRBV12-4 and TRBJ2-2; 9 bases fit TRBD1. Losses at the gene ends were 0 bases for V and 3 bases for J; bases not matched to a gene: 5. The CDR3 runs to 17 residues. CDR3 amino acids: CASSLAWGQGYTGELFF. CDR3 nucleotides: TGTGCCAGCAGTTTAGCTTGGGGACAGGGTTACACCGGGGAGCTGTTTTTT.

This clonotype showed up many times. The V gene is TRBV7-6, the J gene TRBJ2-3; D not certain. Between the trimmed V and J ends, which lost 1 base and 2 bases, there was a span of 7 bases. The CDR3 totals 14 residues. The germline gives CDR1 SGHVS, CDR2 FNYEAQ. CDR3 nucleotides: TGTGCCAGCAGCTTAGAAGGGTCCACAGATACGCAGTATTTT. Amino acids: CASSLEGSTDTQYF.

J is TRBJ2-1 and V is TRBV5-6, with 9 bases identical to TRBD1. This CDR3 has 16 amino acids. CDR1 is SGHDT and CDR2 is YYEEEE in the germline V gene. The trim removed 3 bases at V and 0 bases at J, leaving 4 bases unmatched. In DNA form, the CDR3 reads TGTGCCAGCAGCTGGGGGACAGGGCGCTCCTACAATGAGCAGTTCTTC. Translating gives CASSWGTGRSYNEQFF.

This clonotype was detected once. This rearrangement joins TRBV3-1 to TRBJ1-1, with unresolved D. CDR3 length: 15 amino acids. Trimming removed 0 bases at V and 6 bases at J, with 14 bases between. The V gene's germline CDR1 is LGHDT and CDR2 YNNKEL (reference sequence). Written as DNA, the CDR3 is TGTGCCAGCAGCCAAGAGTTCGGACTAGGGCCTGAAGCTTTCTTT. Amino acid sequence: CASSQEFGLGPEAFF.

J is TRBJ1-1 and V is TRBV12-3 or TRBV12-4; 9 positions agree with TRBD1. CDR3 size: 14 residues. Trimming took 7 bases from V and 2 from J; bases not matched to a gene: 5. The CDR3 sequence: CASNKQGANTEAFF. CDR3 DNA sequence: TGTGCCAGCAATAAACAGGGGGCAAACACTGAAGCTTTCTTT.

V gene TRBV2 combines with J gene TRBJ2-2; D is ambiguous. V was cut by 1 base and J by 4 bases, with 4 bases left in between. The CDR3 is 13 amino acids. The germline CDR1 and CDR2 sequences are SNHLY and FYNNEI. CDR3 region: CASSEGATGELFF. The CDR3 DNA sequence: TGTGCCAGCAGTGAAGGGGCCACCGGGGAGCTGTTTTTT. Full variable domain (rest looked up from reference TRBV2 and TRBJ2-2): EPEVTQTPSHQVTQMGQEVILRCVPISNHLYFYWYRQILGQKVEFLVSFYNNEISEKSEIFDDQFSVERPDGSNFTLKIRSTKLEDSAMYFCASSEGATGELFFGEGSRLTVL.

This clonotype was counted ten times or more. The chain recombines TRBV7-9 with TRBJ1-3; D is unresolved. CDR1 and CDR2 from the germline V gene are SEHNR and FQNEAQ (reference sequence). CDR3 size: 13 residues. V lost 5 bases and J 16 bases, leaving 21 bases between the germline ends. CDR3 DNA sequence: TGTGCCAGCAGCCCCACGGGAGGGCTTTCCCGGTATTTT. As protein: CASSPTGGLSRYF.

The V and J genes are TRBV20-1 and TRBJ1-1; D uncertain. Per germline, CDR1 DFQATT and CDR2 SNEGSKA (reference sequence). Trimming removed 6 bases from V and 0 bases from J, with 8 bases in between. This CDR3 comprises 12 residues. The CDR3 DNA reads as TGCAGTGCAAAACAGATGAACACTGAAGCTTTCTTT. Translation gives CSAKQMNTEAFF.

This clonotype was recorded at least ten times. V gene TRBV15 combines with J gene TRBJ1-6, with unresolved D. The CDR3 sequence is 15 residues long. The V gene's germline CDR1 is LNHNV and CDR2 YYDKDF (reference sequence). The ends were cut back, 0 bases at V and 7 bases at J, with 10 bases in the middle. This chain's CDR3 is CATSRDASVNSPLHF. CDR3 nucleotide sequence: TGTGCCACCAGCAGAGATGCTTCGGTAAATTCACCCCTCCACTTT.

V usage is TRBV5-6 and J usage is TRBJ1-5; D is perhaps TRBD1 (5 bases). This CDR3 is 17 amino acids long. Germline loops: CDR1 SGHDT, CDR2 YYEEEE. Trimming took 1 base from V and 6 from J, leaving 20 bases between them. The DNA of the CDR3 is TGTGCCAGCAGCTTGTCGGCAGGCAGGGCCCCGATTCAGCCCCAGCATTTT. Its translation is CASSLSAGRAPIQPQHF.